Shown below are 12 T cell receptor beta chains from a single sample sequenced in a study of blood T cell repertoires in COVID-19. TCRdb's table, derived via immunoSEQ multiplex PCR, lists solely in-frame clones and lacks some. Of tens of thousands of clones in the sample, 88% are singletons; the top ten hold 5.1%. Sequencing was done on a sample of peripheral blood. These receptors all come from a human donor in a cohort sampled during active COVID-19.

The chain has TRBV5-1 and TRBJ2-7; D is possibly TRBD1 (6 bases). Germline V lookup: CDR1 SGHRS, CDR2 YFSETQ. The CDR3 runs to 14 residues. With 0 bases removed from V and 3 bases from J, the gap between germline ends came to 10 bases. CDR3 residues: CASSLAGRGYEQYF. The CDR3 DNA follows: TGCGCCAGCAGCTTGGCCGGCAGGGGCTACGAGCAGTACTTC.

The chain employs TRBV5-1 and TRBJ1-6, with D possibly TRBD1 on 6 matching bases. The CDR3 sequence is 15 residues long. Looked up from germline, CDR1 is SGHRS and CDR2 is YFSETQ. With 5 bases removed from V and 5 bases from J, the gap between germline ends came to 14 bases. CDR3 in DNA: TGCGCCAGCAGTGTACAGGGCTTCGATAATTCACCCCTCCACTTT. It yields the protein CASSVQGFDNSPLHF.

The chain joins TRBV6-6 to TRBJ1-5; D is perhaps TRBD1 (5 bases). The CDR3 has 13 residues. Germline CDR1 MNHNY, CDR2 SVGAGI (reference sequence). V was trimmed by 6 bases and J by 10 bases, leaving 16 bases between them. The CDR3 sequence: CASSRAGEEPQHF. The CDR3, as DNA: TGTGCCAGCAGCCGCGCGGGGGAGGAACCCCAGCATTTT.

The chain has TRBV7-2 and TRBJ2-5; TRBD2 matches at 14 bases. The CDR3 consists of 19 residues. Looked up from germline, CDR1 is SGHTA and CDR2 is FQGNSA. V was clipped by 4 bases and J by 1 base; unmatched bases: 11. The CDR3 sequence: CASSSGTSGSKRIQETQYF. The CDR3 region has the DNA TGTGCCAGCAGCTCTGGGACTAGCGGGAGTAAGAGGATCCAAGAGACCCAGTACTTC.

The chain employs TRBV14 and TRBJ2-1; TRBD2 agrees at 7 bases. This CDR3 is 16 amino acids long. Germline V gene data show CDR1 as SGHDN and CDR2 as FVKESK. V shed 1 base, J shed 4 bases, and the junction held 7 bases outside the gene matches. Here the CDR3 DNA reads TGTGCCAGCAGCCAAGTGAGCGGGAAAGCTTACAATGAGCAGTTCTTC. It translates to CASSQVSGKAYNEQFF. The whole variable domain, filled in from reference TRBV14 and TRBJ2-1, reads EAGVTQFPSHSVIEKGQTVTLRCDPISGHDNLYWYRRVMGKEIKFLLHFVKESKQDESGMPNNRFLAERTGGTYSTLKVQPAELEDSGVYFCASSQVSGKAYNEQFFGPGTRLTVL.

This rearrangement joins TRBV10-3 to TRBJ2-1; D unclear. CDR1 and CDR2 (germline): ENHRY, SYGVKD. V was shortened by 2 bases and J by 8 bases, with 13 bases between the two germline ends. The CDR3 runs to 14 residues. The CDR3 sequence is CAISEPQVEDEQFF. In DNA form, the CDR3 reads TGTGCCATCAGTGAGCCCCAAGTAGAGGATGAGCAGTTCTTC.

The chain joins TRBV11-3 to TRBJ2-2; the match to TRBD2 covers 12 bases. Per germline, CDR1 SGHNT and CDR2 YENEEA. V was clipped by 3 bases and J by 6 bases; unmatched bases: 5. The length of the CDR3 is 16 residues. CDR3 loop: CASSLLAGGRPGELFF. The CDR3 DNA follows: TGTGCCAGCAGCTTGCTAGCGGGGGGGCGTCCCGGGGAGCTGTTTTTT.

The gene calls are TRBV11-2 and TRBJ2-7; D remains ambiguous. The CDR3 is made up of 14 amino acids. Trimming pared 1 base from V and 1 base from J, leaving 8 bases between. CDR1 and CDR2 (germline): SGHAT, FQNNGV. The CDR3 protein is CASSLGPRSYEQYF. In nucleotides, the CDR3 is TGTGCCAGCAGCTTAGGCCCGCGATCCTACGAGCAGTACTTC.

V gene TRBV5-5 combines with J gene TRBJ2-5; D may be TRBD2 (5 bases). The V gene lost 4 bases and the J gene lost 5 bases, with 9 bases spanning the gap. The length of the CDR3 is 12 residues. Germline V CDR1 and CDR2: SGHKS, YYEKEE (reference sequence). This CDR3 reads CASSPGVETQYF. The CDR3 region has the DNA TGTGCCAGCAGCCCCGGGGTGGAGACCCAGTACTTC.

This clone was observed a handful of times. V gene TRBV27 combines with J gene TRBJ2-7, with a possible D match to TRBD1 (7 bases). Germline V gives CDR1 MNHEY, CDR2 SMNVEV (reference sequence). The CDR3 is 14 amino acids. V was pared by 4 bases and J by 4 bases, with 14 bases between. As DNA, the CDR3 is TGTGCCAGCAGTTGGCGGGACAGCTATTACGAGCAGTACTTC. Translation: CASSWRDSYYEQYF.

This clone was counted once. CDR3 DNA: TGCAGCGTTGGAACAGGGTTTAAGGGAACTGAAGCTTTCTTT. It translates to CSVGTGFKGTEAFF. The chain is built from TRBV29-1 and TRBJ1-1; D is possibly TRBD1 (6 bases). V was cut by 4 bases and J by 5 bases, with 17 bases left in between. The CDR3 runs 14 residues. Germline-derived CDR1 and CDR2 are SQVTM and ANQGSEA. The full variable domain, in which reference TRBV29-1 and TRBJ1-1 provide the parts outside the CDR3, is SAVISQKPSRDICQRGTSLTIQCQVDSQVTMMFWYRQQPGQSLTLIATANQGSEATYESGFVIDKFPISRPNLTFSTLTVSNMSPEDSSIYLCSVGTGFKGTEAFFGQGTRLTVV.

This clone is a singleton in its sample. The J gene is TRBJ1-3, the V gene TRBV18; D unclear. In germline, CDR1 is KGHSH, CDR2 LQKENI. The germline V and J ends were trimmed by 6 bases and 3 bases, with 12 bases remaining between them. The CDR3 length is 14 residues. The CDR3 nucleotides are TGTGCCAGCTCCCCTCTCCCCCTTGGAAACACCATATATTTT. Translating it yields CASSPLPLGNTIYF.